This T cell receptor (beta chain) is drawn from a study of human T cells and chemical hapten exposure. The CDR3 totals 19 residues. Per the germline V gene, CDR1 is LGHNA and CDR2 is YSLEER. The V and J ends lost 1 base and 2 bases, in that order; junction bases with no gene match: 14. Sample time point: pre-sensitization, week 0. Treatment here: therapeutic diphenylcyclopropenone sensitization with weekly scalp DPC. TCRdb passed the RACE reads through MiXCR, listing each CDR3 protein once. The table has fewer than 300,000 distinct CDR3 sequences, around 7% seen once; the top ten hold 1.2%. This clonotype was recorded at least ten times.

Specimen: whole blood, collected in connection with sensitization to the hapten diphenylcyclopropenone (DPC). The TCR originated in a man younger than 30 with alopecia areata. Some clones in this sample may be carry-over from other donors' samples. The chain links TRBV4-3 to TRBJ1-2, with TRBD1 matching 9 bases. The CDR3 DNA sequence: TGCGCCAGCAGCCAAGTTTCCCGGGACAGGGCGAGTTGGAACTATGGCTACACCTTC. Translated: CASSQVSRDRASWNYGYTF.